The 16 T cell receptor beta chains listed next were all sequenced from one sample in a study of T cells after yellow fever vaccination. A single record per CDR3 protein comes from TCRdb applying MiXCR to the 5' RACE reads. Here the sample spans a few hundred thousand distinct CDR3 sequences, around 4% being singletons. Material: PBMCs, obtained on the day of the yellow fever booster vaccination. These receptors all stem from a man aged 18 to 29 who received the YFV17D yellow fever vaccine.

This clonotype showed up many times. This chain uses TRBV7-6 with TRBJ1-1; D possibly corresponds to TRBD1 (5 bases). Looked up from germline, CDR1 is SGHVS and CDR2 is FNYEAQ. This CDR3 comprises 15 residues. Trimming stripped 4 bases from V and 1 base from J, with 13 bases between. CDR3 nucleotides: TGTGCCAGCAGCTCCCCTCCCACAGGGAACACTGAAGCTTTCTTT. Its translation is CASSSPPTGNTEAFF.

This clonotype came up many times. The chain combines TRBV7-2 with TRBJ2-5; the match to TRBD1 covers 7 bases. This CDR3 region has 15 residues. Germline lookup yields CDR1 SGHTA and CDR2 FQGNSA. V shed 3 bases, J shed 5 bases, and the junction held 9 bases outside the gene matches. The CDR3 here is CASSLTGMGWETQYF. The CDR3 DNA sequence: TGTGCCAGCAGCTTGACAGGGATGGGATGGGAGACCCAGTACTTC. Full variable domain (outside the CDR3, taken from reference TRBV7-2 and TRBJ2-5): GAGVSQSPSNKVTEKGKDVELRCDPISGHTALYWYRQSLGQGLEFLIYFQGNSAPDKSGLPSDRFSAERTGGSVSTLTIQRTQQEDSAVYLCASSLTGMGWETQYFGPGTRLLVL.

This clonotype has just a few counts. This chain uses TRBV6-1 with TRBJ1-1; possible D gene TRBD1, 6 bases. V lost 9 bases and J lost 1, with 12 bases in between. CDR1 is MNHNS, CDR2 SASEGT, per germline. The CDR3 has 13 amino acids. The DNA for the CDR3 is TGTGCCAGTCCCGGGACAACGAACACTGAAGCTTTCTTT. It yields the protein CASPGTTNTEAFF.

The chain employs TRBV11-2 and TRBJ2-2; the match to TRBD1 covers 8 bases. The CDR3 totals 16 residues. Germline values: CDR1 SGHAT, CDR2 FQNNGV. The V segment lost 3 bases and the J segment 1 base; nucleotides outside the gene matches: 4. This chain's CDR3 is CASSFPGQVNTGELFF. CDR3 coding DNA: TGTGCCAGCAGCTTCCCGGGACAGGTGAACACCGGGGAGCTGTTTTTT. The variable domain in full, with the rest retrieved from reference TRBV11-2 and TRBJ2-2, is EAGVAQSPRYKIIEKRQSVAFWCNPISGHATLYWYQQILGQGPKLLIQFQNNGVVDDSQLPKDRFSAERLKGVDSTLKIQPAKLEDSAVYLCASSFPGQVNTGELFFGEGSRLTVL.

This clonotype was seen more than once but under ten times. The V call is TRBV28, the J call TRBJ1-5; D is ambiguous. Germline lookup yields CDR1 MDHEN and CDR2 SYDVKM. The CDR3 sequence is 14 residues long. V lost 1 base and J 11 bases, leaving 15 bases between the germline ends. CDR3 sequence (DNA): TGTGCCAGCAGTTTATCCCTCACTCCAATGGCCCAGCATTTT. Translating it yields CASSLSLTPMAQHF.

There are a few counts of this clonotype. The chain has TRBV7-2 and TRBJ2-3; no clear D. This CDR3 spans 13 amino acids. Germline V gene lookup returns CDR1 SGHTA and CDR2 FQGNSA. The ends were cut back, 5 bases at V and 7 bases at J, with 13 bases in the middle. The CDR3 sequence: CASSPPGIYTQYF. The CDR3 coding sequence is TGTGCCAGCAGCCCCCCCGGTATCTATACGCAGTATTTT.

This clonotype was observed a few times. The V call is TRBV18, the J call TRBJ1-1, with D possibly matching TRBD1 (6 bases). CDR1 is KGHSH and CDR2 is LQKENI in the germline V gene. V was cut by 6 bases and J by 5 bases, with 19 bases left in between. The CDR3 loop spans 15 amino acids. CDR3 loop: CASSLLEAGATEAFF. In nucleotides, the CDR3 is TGTGCCAGCTCTCTCCTCGAGGCAGGGGCTACTGAAGCTTTCTTT.

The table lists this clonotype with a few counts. CDR3 in DNA: TGTGCCAGCAGCTTCCTACCGGGACAGGGTGGCAATGAGCAGTTCTTC. Encoded protein: CASSFLPGQGGNEQFF. The chain recombines TRBV7-9 with TRBJ2-1; TRBD1 aligns across 9 bases. Losses at the gene ends were 3 bases for V and 6 bases for J; bases not matched to a gene: 9. This CDR3 has 16 amino acids. Germline V gene data show CDR1 as SEHNR and CDR2 as FQNEAQ (reference sequence).

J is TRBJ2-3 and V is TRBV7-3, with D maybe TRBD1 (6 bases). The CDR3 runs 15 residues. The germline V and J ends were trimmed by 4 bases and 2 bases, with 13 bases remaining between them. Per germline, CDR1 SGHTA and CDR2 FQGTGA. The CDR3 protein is CASSSGTQLTDTQYF. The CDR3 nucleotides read TGTGCCAGCAGCTCCGGGACACAACTCACAGATACGCAGTATTTT.

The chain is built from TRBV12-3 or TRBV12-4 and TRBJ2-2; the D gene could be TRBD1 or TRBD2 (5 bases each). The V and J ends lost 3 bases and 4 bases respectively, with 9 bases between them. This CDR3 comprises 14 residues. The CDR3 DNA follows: TGTGCCAGCAGTTTTGGGGGTAGCACCGGGGAGCTGTTTTTT. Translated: CASSFGGSTGELFF.

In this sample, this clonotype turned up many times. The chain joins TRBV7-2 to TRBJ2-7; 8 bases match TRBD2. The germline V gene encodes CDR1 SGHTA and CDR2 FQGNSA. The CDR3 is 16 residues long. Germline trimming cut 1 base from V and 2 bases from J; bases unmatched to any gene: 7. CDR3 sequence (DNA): TGTGCCAGCAGCTTAGTCGGGCGGGGGGTCCCCTACGAGCAGTACTTC. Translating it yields CASSLVGRGVPYEQYF.

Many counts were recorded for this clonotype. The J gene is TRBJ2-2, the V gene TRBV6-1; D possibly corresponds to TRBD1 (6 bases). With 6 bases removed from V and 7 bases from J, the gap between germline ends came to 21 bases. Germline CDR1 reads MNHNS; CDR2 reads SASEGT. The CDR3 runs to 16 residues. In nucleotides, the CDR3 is TGTGCCAGCAGCACACCATCCAGGGGAATGGTCGGGGAGCTGTTTTTT. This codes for CASSTPSRGMVGELFF.

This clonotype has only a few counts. CDR3 sequence reads: CASSYDPDALAQTQYF. In nucleotides, the CDR3 is TGTGCCAGCAGTTACGACCCGGACGCCCTCGCGCAGACCCAGTACTTC. The chain uses TRBV6-2 or TRBV6-3 and TRBJ2-5; D gene ambiguous. The CDR3 has 16 amino acids. V shed 2 bases and J shed 6 bases, with 19 bases lying between them. Germline CDR1 and CDR2: MNHEY and SVGEGT.

CDR3 in DNA: TGCGCCAGCAGTGAGTCGGTGGATTATAGCAATCAGCCCCAGCATTTT. Translated, it gives CASSESVDYSNQPQHF. The genes are TRBV10-2 and TRBJ1-5; D uncertain. CDR1 is WSHSY, CDR2 SAAADI, per germline. This CDR3 has 16 residues. V lost 0 bases and J lost 0, with 9 bases in between.

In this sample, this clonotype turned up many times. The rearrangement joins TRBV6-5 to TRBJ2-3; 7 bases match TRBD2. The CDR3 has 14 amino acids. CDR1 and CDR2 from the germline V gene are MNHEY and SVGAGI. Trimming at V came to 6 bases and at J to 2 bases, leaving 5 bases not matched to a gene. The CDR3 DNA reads TGTGCCAGCAGATCTAGCGGACTCACAGATACGCAGTATTTT. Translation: CASRSSGLTDTQYF.

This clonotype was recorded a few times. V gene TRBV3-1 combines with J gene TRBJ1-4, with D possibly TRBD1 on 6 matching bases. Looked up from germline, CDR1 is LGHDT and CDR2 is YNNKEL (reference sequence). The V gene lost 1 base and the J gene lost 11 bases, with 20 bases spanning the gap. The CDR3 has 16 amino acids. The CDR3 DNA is TGTGCCAGCAGCCAAGGGGGTGTTGGGGGCTACATTAAACTGTTTTTT. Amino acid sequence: CASSQGGVGGYIKLFF.